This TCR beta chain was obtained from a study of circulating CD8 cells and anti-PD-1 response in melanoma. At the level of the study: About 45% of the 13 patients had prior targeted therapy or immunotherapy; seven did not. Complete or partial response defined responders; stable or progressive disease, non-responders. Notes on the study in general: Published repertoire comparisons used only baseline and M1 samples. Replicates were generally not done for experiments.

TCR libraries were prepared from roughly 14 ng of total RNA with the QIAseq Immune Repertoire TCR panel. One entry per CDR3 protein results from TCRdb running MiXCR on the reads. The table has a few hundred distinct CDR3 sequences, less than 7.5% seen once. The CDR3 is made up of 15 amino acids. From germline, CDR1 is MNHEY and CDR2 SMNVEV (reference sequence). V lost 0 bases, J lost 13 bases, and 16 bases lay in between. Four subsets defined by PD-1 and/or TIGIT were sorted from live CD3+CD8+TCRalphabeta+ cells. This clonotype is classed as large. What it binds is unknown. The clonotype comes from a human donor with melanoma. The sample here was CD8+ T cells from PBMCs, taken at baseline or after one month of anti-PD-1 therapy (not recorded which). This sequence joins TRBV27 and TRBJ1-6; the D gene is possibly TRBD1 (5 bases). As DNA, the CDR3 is TGTGCCAGCAGTTTATCTGTGGGGGGTAGTTTCCCCCTCCACTTT. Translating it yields CASSLSVGGSFPLHF.